Listed below are T cell receptor beta chains from one sample, sequenced in a study of T cells in Graves' hyperthyroidism and ophthalmopathy. TCRdb reanalysed the multiplex PCR reads using MiXCR and keeps one entry per CDR3 protein. Of 460,000 or so distinct CDR3 sequences listed, around an eighth are singletons. The sample was blood. These receptors came from a woman aged 18-29 years with Graves' hyperthyroidism. Each CDR3 is given with its conserved first and last residue. D genes are given only for firm matches. Clone size is stated in some rows and not others, as once, few, many or a class when expanded.

length: 15
size: many
J: TRBJ2-7
D: TRBD2
V: TRBV10-1
DNA: TGCGCCAGCAGTGAGGCCGGACTAGCGGGAGTCGAGCAGTACTTC
CDR3: CASSEAGLAGVEQYF

length: 15
size: many
J: TRBJ2-3
D: TRBD1
V: TRBV7-9
DNA: TGTGCCAGCAGACGGGACAGGCCGGACACAGATACGCAGTATTTT
CDR3: CASRRDRPDTDTQYF

length: 16
size: once
J: TRBJ2-7
D: TRBD2
V: TRBV11-2
DNA: TGTGCCAGCAGCCCCCTTACTAGCGGGAGGGCCTACGAGCAGTACTTC
CDR3: CASSPLTSGRAYEQYF

length: 13
size: many
J: TRBJ2-1
D: -
V: TRBV18
DNA: TGTGCCAGCTCGCCGACTAGTCAAAGTGAGCAGTTCTTC
CDR3: CASSPTSQSEQFF

length: 14
size: few
J: TRBJ2-1
D: -
V: TRBV30
DNA: TGTGCCTGGAGCGGCTTCAGCTCCTACAATGAGCAGTTCTTC
CDR3: CAWSGFSSYNEQFF

length: 14
size: many
J: TRBJ1-2
D: TRBD1
V: TRBV27
DNA: TGTGCCAGCGGCGCCGGGACAGGGGCGGTTGGCTACACCTTC
CDR3: CASGAGTGAVGYTF

length: 12
size: few
J: TRBJ2-1
D: -
V: TRBV5-1
DNA: TGCGCCAGCACCGAGGGCCACAATGAGCAGTTCTTC
CDR3: CASTEGHNEQFF

length: 20
size: -
J: TRBJ1-1
D: TRBD1
V: TRBV7-8
DNA: TGTGCCAGCAGCTACCAAAACATACCAGGGGGCCTCGGTTACTCCACTGAAGCTTTCTTT
CDR3: CASSYQNIPGGLGYSTEAFF

length: 14
size: few
J: TRBJ2-5
D: TRBD2
V: TRBV29-1
DNA: TGCAGCGCCGGACTAGCGGGGACCCAAGAGACCCAGTACTTC
CDR3: CSAGLAGTQETQYF

length: 18
size: many
J: TRBJ1-6
D: -
V: TRBV27
DNA: TGTGCCAGCAGTTTAAGACGGATTGGTGTCTCCTATAATTCACCCCTCCACTTT
CDR3: CASSLRRIGVSYNSPLHF

length: 14
size: many
J: TRBJ2-1
D: -
V: TRBV12-5
DNA: TGTGCTAGTGGCACCCAGGTAGCCAACAATGAGCAGTTCTTC
CDR3: CASGTQVANNEQFF

length: 15
size: few
J: TRBJ1-1
D: -
V: TRBV10-1
DNA: TGCGCCAGCAGTGAGATGGCAGGGGAAAGGACTGAAGCTTTCTTT
CDR3: CASSEMAGERTEAFF

length: 15
size: many
J: TRBJ2-1
D: -
V: TRBV6-1
DNA: TGTGCCAGCAGCAGGGGGGCTAGCGGCTACAATGAGCAGTTCTTC
CDR3: CASSRGASGYNEQFF

length: 16
size: many
J: TRBJ2-2
D: TRBD2
V: TRBV28
DNA: TGTGCCAGCAGTTTAATACTAGCGGGAAACACCGGGGAGCTGTTTTTT
CDR3: CASSLILAGNTGELFF

length: 14
size: -
J: TRBJ1-3
D: -
V: TRBV7-9
DNA: TGTGCCAGCAGCTTTGAGATTTCTGGAAACACCATATATTTT
CDR3: CASSFEISGNTIYF

length: 11
size: many
J: TRBJ1-2
D: -
V: TRBV30
DNA: TGTGCCTGGAGTCCCTCCTATGGCTACACCTTC
CDR3: CAWSPSYGYTF

length: 14
size: many
J: TRBJ2-5
D: -
V: TRBV6-1
DNA: TGTGCCAGCAGTGAAGTTTGGTTCGGAGAGACCCAGTACTTC
CDR3: CASSEVWFGETQYF

length: 14
size: few
J: TRBJ2-2
D: -
V: TRBV7-6
DNA: TGTGCCAGCAGCGGAACGACGAACACCGGGGAGCTGTTTTTT
CDR3: CASSGTTNTGELFF

length: 14
size: few
J: TRBJ2-1
D: TRBD2
V: TRBV10-3
DNA: TGTGCCACCCATGCCGGGACTAGTTACAATGAGCAGTTCTTC
CDR3: CATHAGTSYNEQFF

length: 13
size: many
J: TRBJ2-7
D: TRBD1
V: TRBV12-3/TRBV12-4
DNA: TGTGCCAGCAGCTCGGGACAGAACTACGAGCAGTACTTC
CDR3: CASSSGQNYEQYF

length: 14
size: many
J: TRBJ2-3
D: TRBD1
V: TRBV12-3/TRBV12-4
DNA: TGTGCCACCAAGGGGGACAGGAACACAGATACGCAGTATTTT
CDR3: CATKGDRNTDTQYF

length: 12
size: -
J: TRBJ1-5
D: TRBD1
V: TRBV19
DNA: TGTGCCAGTAGGGACAGGGATCAGCCCCAGCATTTT
CDR3: CASRDRDQPQHF

length: 13
size: -
J: TRBJ1-6
D: -
V: TRBV25-1
DNA: TGTGCCAGCACCGGTTCCGATAATTCACCCCTCCACTTT
CDR3: CASTGSDNSPLHF

length: 13
size: many
J: TRBJ1-1
D: TRBD1
V: TRBV30
DNA: TGTGCCGGACGGGACAGTCGGTTCACTGAAGCTTTCTTT
CDR3: CAGRDSRFTEAFF

length: 15
size: many
J: TRBJ2-3
D: -
V: TRBV20-1
DNA: TGCAGTGCTAGAGTCCCGGGACGGTGGGTGGATACGCAGTATTTT
CDR3: CSARVPGRWVDTQYF

length: 15
size: many
J: TRBJ2-7
D: TRBD2
V: TRBV29-1
DNA: TGCAGCGGCGGTACTAGCGGGATGGGTACCTACGAGCAGTACTTC
CDR3: CSGGTSGMGTYEQYF

length: 16
size: -
J: TRBJ2-1
D: TRBD2
V: TRBV27
DNA: TGTGCCAGCAGTACCCCGAGGGGCGGGGGCTACAATGAGCAGTTCTTC
CDR3: CASSTPRGGGYNEQFF

length: 12
size: -
J: TRBJ2-1
D: -
V: TRBV12-5
DNA: TGTGCTAGTTCTCTACAAAGCAATGAGCAGTTCTTC
CDR3: CASSLQSNEQFF

length: 13
size: many
J: TRBJ2-1
D: -
V: TRBV27
DNA: TGTGCCAGCAGTTTTAGGAGTCTCAATGAGCAGTTCTTC
CDR3: CASSFRSLNEQFF

length: 14
size: many
J: TRBJ1-6
D: -
V: TRBV7-9
DNA: TGTGCCAGCAGCTTAAACCCAGAGACTTCACCCCTCCACTTT
CDR3: CASSLNPETSPLHF

length: 14
size: -
J: TRBJ1-5
D: -
V: TRBV10-3
DNA: TGTGCCATCAGTGAGCCGGGTCCTAATCAGCCCCAGCATTTT
CDR3: CAISEPGPNQPQHF

length: 13
size: many
J: TRBJ1-6
D: -
V: TRBV6-2/TRBV6-3
DNA: TGTGCCAGCACAGAGACTACGGGTTCACCCCTCCACTTT
CDR3: CASTETTGSPLHF

length: 13
size: few
J: TRBJ1-4
D: -
V: TRBV4-1
DNA: TGCGCCACCGGGGACGGGACTAATGAAAAACTGTTTTTT
CDR3: CATGDGTNEKLFF

length: 12
size: many
J: TRBJ2-1
D: TRBD2
V: TRBV24-1
DNA: TGTGCCACCGGCGGGAGTGACAATGAGCAGTTCTTC
CDR3: CATGGSDNEQFF

length: 17
size: many
J: TRBJ2-6
D: TRBD1
V: TRBV30
DNA: TGTGCCTGGAGGTACCGGGACAGGGGCTCTGGGGCCAACGTCCTGACTTTC
CDR3: CAWRYRDRGSGANVLTF

length: 14
size: many
J: TRBJ1-4
D: TRBD1
V: TRBV3-1
DNA: TGTGCCAGCAGCCTCAAGGGGACAGGGGAAAAACTGTTTTTT
CDR3: CASSLKGTGEKLFF

length: 16
size: many
J: TRBJ1-3
D: -
V: TRBV2
DNA: TGTGCCAGCATCGCCGCGGACTCCGACTCTGGAAACACCATATATTTT
CDR3: CASIAADSDSGNTIYF

length: 17
size: -
J: TRBJ1-5
D: -
V: TRBV10-3
DNA: TGTACCATCAGTGAATGGGGGGACTGGATCCCTAATCAGCCCCAGCATTTT
CDR3: CTISEWGDWIPNQPQHF

length: 10
size: many
J: TRBJ1-2
D: -
V: TRBV2
DNA: TGTGCCAGCAGTGCAAATGGCTACACCTTC
CDR3: CASSANGYTF

length: 15
size: many
J: TRBJ2-5
D: TRBD2
V: TRBV27
DNA: TGTGCCAGCAGTTTTGCCCTAGCGGGAGGGCCGGGTTTGGACTTC
CDR3: CASSFALAGGPGLDF

length: 17
size: many
J: TRBJ2-4
D: -
V: TRBV15
DNA: TGTGCCACCAGCAACCTACAGGACACGGGAGCCAAAAACATTCAGTACTTC
CDR3: CATSNLQDTGAKNIQYF

length: 17
size: few
J: TRBJ1-1
D: TRBD1
V: TRBV6-1
DNA: TGTGCCAGCACTACCCTCCGGGACAGGGGAGGATACACTGAAGCTTTCTTT
CDR3: CASTTLRDRGGYTEAFF

length: 15
size: once
J: TRBJ1-1
D: -
V: TRBV9
DNA: TGTGCCAGCAGCGTAGTCCCACAGATGAACACTGAAGCTTTCTTT
CDR3: CASSVVPQMNTEAFF

length: 17
size: many
J: TRBJ2-1
D: TRBD2
V: TRBV27
DNA: TGTGCCAGCAGTTTAGGAGGAAGCGGGAGGGCCTTTCATGAGCAGTTCTTC
CDR3: CASSLGGSGRAFHEQFF

length: 16
size: -
J: TRBJ1-5
D: -
V: TRBV20-1
DNA: TGCAGTGCTAGTGGGGCGGGGCTCTCAAGCAATCAGCCCCAGCATTTT
CDR3: CSASGAGLSSNQPQHF